This is a list of T cell receptor beta chains from one sample in a study of blood T cell repertoires in COVID-19. Only in-frame clones appear in the TCRdb table, and some are missing; sequencing was by immunoSEQ multiplex PCR. The table includes 150,000 to 200,000 clones, around 81% detected once. Sequencing was performed on peripheral blood. These receptors all come from a woman aged 35 to 49 with COVID-19, enrolled during active disease. CDR3s include the opening cysteine and the closing phenylalanine or tryptophan. The D gene is left open where the match is weak. For some rows the clone size is stated as once, few or many, or as a class when expanded; others skip it.

V,J,size,D,DNA,CDR3
TRBV3-1/TRBV3-2,TRBJ1-2,NA,TRBD1,TGTGCCAGCAGGCAGACAGGGGTTACGGATGGCTACACCTTC,CASRQTGVTDGYTF
TRBV25-1,TRBJ2-5,once,TRBD2,TGTGCCAGCATCCCATCCCCGACTAGCTCTAACCGAGAGACCCAGTACTTC,CASIPSPTSSNRETQYF
TRBV18,TRBJ1-3,NA,NA,TGTGCCAGCTCACCATTGCAGGATCCTCCTGGAAACACCATATATTTT,CASSPLQDPPGNTIYF
TRBV19,TRBJ1-2,NA,NA,TGTGCCAGTAACCAGAAGAATTCCGTTTTCGGCTACACCTTC,CASNQKNSVFGYTF
TRBV6-5,TRBJ1-2,NA,NA,TGTGCCAGCAGTCAGGGCTATGAGCATGGCTACACCTTC,CASSQGYEHGYTF
TRBV2,TRBJ1-5,NA,NA,TGTGCCAGCAGCCCAGCGTTGGCCGGCGGCAATCAGCCCCAGCATTTT,CASSPALAGGNQPQHF
TRBV6-5,TRBJ2-3,NA,NA,TGTGCCAGCACAGACATCACAGATACGCAGTATTTT,CASTDITDTQYF
TRBV6-5,TRBJ2-2,once,TRBD1,TGTGCCAGCAGTTACTCGAGACAGGGCGCCGGGGAGCTGTTTTTT,CASSYSRQGAGELFF
TRBV28,TRBJ2-3,NA,TRBD1,TGTGCCAGCAGTTTGACAGGGGGGGGGACAGATACGCAGTATTTT,CASSLTGGGTDTQYF
TRBV7-2,TRBJ2-1,NA,TRBD2,TGTGCCAGCAGCTTAATCGCTAGCGGGGATTACAATGAGCAGTTCTTC,CASSLIASGDYNEQFF
TRBV7-8,TRBJ2-2,NA,NA,TGTGCCAGCAGCTTAGTCAGGGGTTGGGCCGGGGAGCTGTTTTTT,CASSLVRGWAGELFF
TRBV4-1,TRBJ2-1,few,NA,TGCGCCAGCAGCCAGGGACTCGGGGATGAGCAGTTCTTC,CASSQGLGDEQFF
TRBV3-1/TRBV3-2,TRBJ2-1,NA,NA,TGTGCCAGCAGCCAACTAGCCAGTGAGCAGTTCTTC,CASSQLASEQFF
TRBV7-6,TRBJ2-1,once,TRBD2,TGTGCCAGCAGCTTAGTAGCGGGGGTAATATACAATGAGCAGTTCTTC,CASSLVAGVIYNEQFF
TRBV11-2,TRBJ1-1,few,NA,TGTGCCAGCAGCTTATTGTCAGCCGGGACTGAAGCTTTCTTT,CASSLLSAGTEAFF
TRBV19,TRBJ1-2,NA,NA,TGTGCCAGTAGTATGTCATCTGCAGGGGCGGATGGCTACACCTTC,CASSMSSAGADGYTF